This T cell receptor beta chain stems from a study of naive and memory T cell subsets. About this clonotype: Its antigen is not identified.

General observations from the study: From naive to CM, EM and EMRA, diversity decreased and Gini increased.

Both TRBC1 and TRBC2 were covered by a beta constant-region primer of two equimolar oligonucleotides. TCRdb processed the UMI-ligation and nested PCR reads anew with MiXCR; each CDR3 protein has one entry. Of tens of thousands of distinct CDR3 sequences in the sample, 13% were seen once. CD8 T cells were positively selected from what remained after CD4 positive selection. V was clipped by 9 bases and J by 6 bases; unmatched bases: 23. CDR1 MNHGY and CDR2 SAAAGT come from the germline V gene. This CDR3 comprises 19 residues. Sequenced sample: central memory CD4+ T cells from blood. This TCR came from a human donor in good health. This chain joins TRBV6-8 and TRBJ2-1, with TRBD2 matching over 10 bases. The CDR3 protein is CARNKKDTGSGRGSNEQFF. The CDR3 DNA reads TGTGCCAGGAATAAGAAGGACACCGGAAGCGGGAGGGGTTCCAATGAGCAGTTCTTC.